The 3 T cell receptor beta chains reported below all come from one sample, sequenced in a study of CD8 T cells in Susac syndrome. The RNA, roughly 0.5 to 1 ug, was put through reverse transcription using random hexamers. MiXCR was run by TCRdb on the immunoSEQ multiplex PCR reads, yielding one entry per CDR3 protein. In the table there are a few hundred thousand distinct CDR3 sequences, about 90% of which are singletons. The sequenced sample was CD8+ T cells from PBMCs. All receptors derive from a human donor with multiple sclerosis.

The chain's CDR3 is CASSVAPSTGTDEQYF. CDR3 nucleotide sequence: TGTGCCAGCAGCGTAGCCCCTTCGACAGGGACGGACGAGCAGTACTTC. The chain combines TRBV9 with TRBJ2-7; 7 bases fit TRBD1. Germline V lookup: CDR1 SGDLS, CDR2 YYNGEE. The CDR3 consists of 16 residues. After removal of 0 bases from V and 5 bases from J, the junction contained 11 bases not matched to a gene.

The chain employs TRBV7-3 and TRBJ2-2; 10 nucleotides line up with TRBD2. Trimming cost V 5 bases and J 7 bases; bases outside gene matches: 7. The CDR3 runs to 15 residues. Germline V lookup: CDR1 SGHTA, CDR2 FQGTGA. The chain's CDR3 is CASSPGTSANGELFF. As DNA, the CDR3 is TGTGCCAGCAGCCCAGGGACTAGCGCCAACGGGGAGCTGTTTTTT.

This chain connects TRBV25-1 to TRBJ2-7, with 11 bases aligning to TRBD1. This CDR3 has 16 residues. Germline CDR1 and CDR2: MGHDK and SYGVNS. The J segment lost 0 bases and the V segment lost 3 bases, leaving 4 bases of the junction unmatched. CDR3 residues: CASSDPGTGGSYEQYF. CDR3 nucleotides: TGTGCCAGCAGTGACCCCGGGACAGGGGGCTCCTACGAGCAGTACTTC.